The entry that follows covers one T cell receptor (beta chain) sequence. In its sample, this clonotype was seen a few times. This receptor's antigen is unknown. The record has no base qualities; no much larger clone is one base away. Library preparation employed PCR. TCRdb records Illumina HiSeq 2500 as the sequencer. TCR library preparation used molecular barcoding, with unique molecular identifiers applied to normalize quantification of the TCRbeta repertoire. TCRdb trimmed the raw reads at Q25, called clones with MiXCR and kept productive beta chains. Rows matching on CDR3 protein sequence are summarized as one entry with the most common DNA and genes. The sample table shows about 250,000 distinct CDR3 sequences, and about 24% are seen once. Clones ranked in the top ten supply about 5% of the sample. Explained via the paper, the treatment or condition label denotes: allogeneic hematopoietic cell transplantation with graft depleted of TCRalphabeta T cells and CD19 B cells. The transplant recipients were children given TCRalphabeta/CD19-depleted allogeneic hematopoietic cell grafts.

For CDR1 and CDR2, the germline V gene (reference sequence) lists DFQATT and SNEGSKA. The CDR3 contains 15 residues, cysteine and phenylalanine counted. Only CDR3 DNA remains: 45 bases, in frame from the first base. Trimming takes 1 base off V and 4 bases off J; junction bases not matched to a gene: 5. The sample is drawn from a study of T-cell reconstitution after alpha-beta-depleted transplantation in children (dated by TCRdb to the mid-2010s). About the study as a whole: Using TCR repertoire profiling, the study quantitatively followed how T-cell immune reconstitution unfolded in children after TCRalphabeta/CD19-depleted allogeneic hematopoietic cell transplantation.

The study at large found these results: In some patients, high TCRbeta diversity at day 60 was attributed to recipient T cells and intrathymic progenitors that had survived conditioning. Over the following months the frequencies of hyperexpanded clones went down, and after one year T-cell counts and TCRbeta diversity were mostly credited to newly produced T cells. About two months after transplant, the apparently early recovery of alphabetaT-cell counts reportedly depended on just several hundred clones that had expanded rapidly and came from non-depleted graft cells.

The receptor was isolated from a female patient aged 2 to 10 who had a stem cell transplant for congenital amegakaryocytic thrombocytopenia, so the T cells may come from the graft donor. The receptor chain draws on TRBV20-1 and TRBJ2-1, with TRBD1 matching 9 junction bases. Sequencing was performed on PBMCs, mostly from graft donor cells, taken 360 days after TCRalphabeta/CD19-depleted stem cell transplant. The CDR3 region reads CSARVNRGPYNEQFF. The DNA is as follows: TGCAGTGCTAGAGTAAACAGGGGGCCTTACAATGAGCAGTTCTTC.